Here is one T cell receptor (beta chain) with its context. Its target is not known. This entry belongs to a study of PD-1 blockade in classical Hodgkin lymphoma. Whole-study findings and limits: Sources of repertoire differences remain undefined, possibly disease activity or prior therapy. While CD8+ TCR diversity did not rise significantly by C4D1, CD4+ TCR diversity did. Nivolumab initiation under 1 year post-ASCT meant exclusion.

Produced via immunoSEQ multiplex PCR; TCRdb's table is partial and in-frame only. The repertoire has some 30,000 clones, 60% to 75% of them found once; the top ten carry more than 2.5%. Every single patient, without exception, relapsed after autologous stem cell transplantation, and brentuximab vedotin exposure varied. The best responses consisted of complete response, partial response or progressive disease. The junction had 8 bases not matched to a gene; V was cut back by 0 bases and J by 4 bases. The germline V gene encodes CDR1 SGHDT and CDR2 YYEEEE. This CDR3 has 16 residues. The receptor's source is a human donor with classical Hodgkin lymphoma. The gene calls are TRBV5-6 and TRBJ2-5; 8 bases fit TRBD1. This specimen consisted of peripheral blood mononuclear cells (PBMCs), obtained before the second cycle of nivolumab. The CDR3 sequence is CASSLGQGAQRETQYF. The DNA for the CDR3 is TGTGCCAGCAGCTTGGGCCAGGGGGCTCAAAGAGAGACCCAGTACTTC.